The 18 T cell receptor beta chains presented below share a single source sample, sequenced in a study of siplizumab effects on memory and regulatory T cells. Some clones are missing from TCRdb's copy, which holds only in-frame ones; the method was immunoSEQ multiplex PCR. The sample records some 96,000 clones, approximately 91% being singletons. The sequenced material came from CD4+ T cells sorted from blood. The source is a human donor in good health.

The CDR3 sequence is CASSILGGESPLHF. Here the CDR3 DNA reads TGTGCCAGTAGTATTCTGGGGGGTGAATCACCCCTCCACTTT. The chain is built from TRBV19 and TRBJ1-6; possibly TRBD1 for D (5 bases). Trimming pared 3 bases from V and 10 bases from J, leaving 13 bases between. This CDR3 is built from 14 residues. Germline CDR1 LNHDA, CDR2 SQIVND (reference sequence).

The chain employs TRBV6-5 and TRBJ1-2; D remains unclear. The germline gives CDR1 MNHEY, CDR2 SVGAGI. This CDR3 comprises 14 residues. Trimming took off 0 bases at V and 8 bases at J, with 13 bases between the two ends. The DNA of the CDR3 is TGTGCCAGCAGTTACTCGAACGGCTTCGGAGGCTACACCTTC. Protein sequence: CASSYSNGFGGYTF.

This chain joins TRBV2 and TRBJ2-5; 8 bases are shared with TRBD1. The CDR3 covers 14 residues. Looked up from germline, CDR1 is SNHLY and CDR2 is FYNNEI. V was clipped by 8 bases and J by 2 bases; unmatched bases: 7. As DNA, the CDR3 is TGTGCCAGCCAGACAGGGGCCATTCAAGAGACCCAGTACTTC. This codes for CASQTGAIQETQYF.

The sample holds one count of this clone. The rearrangement joins TRBV19 to TRBJ2-2; 8 bases fit TRBD1. This CDR3 has 15 residues. The germline V gene encodes CDR1 LNHDA and CDR2 SQIVND (reference sequence). V dropped 5 bases and J dropped 5; count of bases not matched to a gene: 7. CDR3 sequence reads: CASSPDRVSTGELFF. The CDR3 bases are TGTGCCAGTAGTCCGGACAGGGTGTCAACCGGGGAGCTGTTTTTT.

This chain links TRBV7-6 with TRBJ2-2, with TRBD1 matching 7 bases. The CDR3 consists of 14 residues. CDR1 and CDR2 from the germline V gene are SGHVS and FNYEAQ. After removal of 5 bases from V and 6 bases from J, the junction contained 6 bases not matched to a gene. CDR3 amino acids: CASSPRTGPGELFF. CDR3 DNA sequence: TGTGCCAGCAGCCCCCGGACAGGCCCCGGGGAGCTGTTTTTT.

CDR3 protein: CASGQGVLPEKLFF. The CDR3 region has the DNA TGTGCCAGCGGACAGGGCGTCCTTCCCGAAAAACTGTTTTTT. V gene TRBV19 combines with J gene TRBJ1-4; 8 bases are shared with TRBD1. This CDR3 has 14 amino acids. V shed 9 bases, J shed 8 bases, and the junction held 11 bases outside the gene matches. Germline CDR1 reads LNHDA; CDR2 reads SQIVND (reference sequence).

The chain is built from TRBV28 and TRBJ1-1; a possible D gene is TRBD1 (5 bases). Trimming pared 7 bases from V and 1 base from J, leaving 22 bases between. Germline V gene lookup returns CDR1 MDHEN and CDR2 SYDVKM. The CDR3 spans 17 residues. CDR3: CASTEPWGGPSNTEAFF. CDR3 nucleotide sequence: TGTGCCAGCACTGAACCTTGGGGGGGTCCCTCGAACACTGAAGCTTTCTTT.

The rearrangement links TRBV18 to TRBJ2-7; 10 bases map to TRBD1. In germline, CDR1 is KGHSH, CDR2 LQKENI. The CDR3 totals 15 residues. V shed 4 bases, J shed 7 bases, and the junction held 10 bases outside the gene matches. The CDR3 sequence is CASSLSGTGVREQYF. The CDR3 bases are TGTGCCAGCTCACTGTCCGGGACAGGGGTCCGGGAGCAGTACTTC.

The rearrangement joins TRBV20-1 to TRBJ2-3, with D hard to call. Deletions cut 2 bases from V and 4 bases from J, with 4 bases between. Germline assignment: CDR1 DFQATT and CDR2 SNEGSKA (reference sequence). CDR3 length equals 11 residues. Here the CDR3 DNA reads TGCAGTGCTAGATGGTCAGATACGCAGTATTTT. It codes for CSARWSDTQYF.

Written as DNA, the CDR3 is TGTGCCAGCAGCGAAGATGTTAGTCGTAGGGCCACCGGGGAGCTGTTTTTT. Translated, it gives CASSEDVSRRATGELFF. The chain carries TRBV5-4 and TRBJ2-2; D is unresolved. The CDR3 totals 17 residues. V was shortened by 4 bases and J by 4 bases, with 20 bases between the two germline ends. Germline V gene lookup returns CDR1 SGHNT and CDR2 YYREEE (reference sequence).

V usage is TRBV7-2 and J usage is TRBJ2-1; 7 nucleotides line up with TRBD1. This CDR3 has 15 residues. Looked up from germline, CDR1 is SGHTA and CDR2 is FQGNSA. The V segment lost 1 base and the J segment 4 bases; nucleotides outside the gene matches: 4. This CDR3 is CASSLGRQGYNEQFF. CDR3 nucleotide sequence: TGTGCCAGCAGCTTAGGGAGACAGGGATACAATGAGCAGTTCTTC.

The chain links TRBV5-1 to TRBJ1-6; D not certain. CDR1 is SGHRS and CDR2 is YFSETQ in the germline V gene. This CDR3 has 14 amino acids. V was cut by 5 bases and J by 0 bases, with 6 bases left in between. The CDR3 loop is CASRRDSYNSPLHF. The CDR3 DNA reads TGCGCCAGCAGGAGGGACTCCTATAATTCACCCCTCCACTTT.

This chain joins TRBV27 and TRBJ1-6; TRBD1 might be the D (6 bases). The V gene lost 2 bases and the J gene lost 10 bases, with 15 bases spanning the gap. The germline V gene encodes CDR1 MNHEY and CDR2 SMNVEV (reference sequence). This CDR3 has 15 amino acids. CDR3 sequence: CASSLMSGGGSPLHF. In DNA, the CDR3 is TGTGCCAGCAGTTTAATGTCCGGGGGGGGCTCACCCCTCCACTTT.

This clone was observed a single time. The chain employs TRBV6-4 and TRBJ2-7; TRBD1 might be the D (6 bases). Looked up from germline, CDR1 is MRHNA and CDR2 is SNTAGT. V was clipped by 7 bases and J by 3 bases, with 10 bases between them. CDR3 length equals 12 residues. The DNA for the CDR3 is TGTGCCAGCATAGAGGGGGTCTACGAGCAGTACTTC. This gives the protein CASIEGVYEQYF.

This clone has just a few counts. The chain has TRBV19 and TRBJ1-2; D unclear. Trimming pared 3 bases from V and 8 bases from J, leaving 13 bases between. The CDR3 sequence is 13 residues long. Germline values: CDR1 LNHDA, CDR2 SQIVND (reference sequence). The CDR3 DNA is TGTGCCAGTAGTATTATCCAGGTCGGAGGCTACACCTTC. Translating gives CASSIIQVGGYTF.

This clone appeared a few times. The genes are TRBV6-6 and TRBJ1-5; D gene uncertain. The length of the CDR3 is 15 residues. Germline V gene sequence: CDR1 MNHNY, CDR2 SVGAGI (reference sequence). Trimming pared 2 bases from V and 0 bases from J, leaving 8 bases between. The CDR3 is CASSYDGDSNQPQHF. CDR3 DNA: TGTGCCAGCAGTTACGACGGAGATAGCAATCAGCCCCAGCATTTT.

The chain employs TRBV10-3 and TRBJ1-1, with TRBD1 matching over 7 bases. The V segment lost 2 bases and the J segment 5 bases; nucleotides outside the gene matches: 5. From germline, CDR1 is ENHRY and CDR2 SYGVKD. This CDR3 comprises 14 residues. CDR3 DNA sequence: TGTGCCATCAGTGAGACCGGACAGGTTACTGAAGCTTTCTTT. It yields the protein CAISETGQVTEAFF.

V gene TRBV6-6 combines with J gene TRBJ2-1, with 9 bases identical to TRBD2. Trimming at V came to 6 bases and at J to 9 bases, leaving 9 bases not matched to a gene. The CDR3 has 14 residues. Germline CDR1 is MNHNY and CDR2 is SVGAGI (reference sequence). The CDR3 sequence: CASRAGTSLIEQFF. CDR3 bases: TGTGCCAGCAGAGCGGGGACTAGCCTCATTGAGCAGTTCTTC.